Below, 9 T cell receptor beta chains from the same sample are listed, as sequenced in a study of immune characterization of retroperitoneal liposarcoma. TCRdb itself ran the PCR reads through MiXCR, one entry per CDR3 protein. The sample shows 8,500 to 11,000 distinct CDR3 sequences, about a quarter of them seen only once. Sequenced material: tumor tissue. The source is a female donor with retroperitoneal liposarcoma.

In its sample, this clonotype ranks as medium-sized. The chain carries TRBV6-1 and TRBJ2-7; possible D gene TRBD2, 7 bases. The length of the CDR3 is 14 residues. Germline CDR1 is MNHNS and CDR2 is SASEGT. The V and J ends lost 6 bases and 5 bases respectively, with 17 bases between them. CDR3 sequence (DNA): TGTGCCAGCAGAGAGGGGGGGTTAGAGGACGAGCAGTACTTC. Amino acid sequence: CASREGGLEDEQYF.

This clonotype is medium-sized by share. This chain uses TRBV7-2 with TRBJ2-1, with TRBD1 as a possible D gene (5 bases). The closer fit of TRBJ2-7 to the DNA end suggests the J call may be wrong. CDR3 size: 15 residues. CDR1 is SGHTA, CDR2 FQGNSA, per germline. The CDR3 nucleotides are TGTGCCAGCAGCTTAGACACAGGCTCCTACAATGAGCAGTACTTC. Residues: CASSLDTGSYNEQYF.

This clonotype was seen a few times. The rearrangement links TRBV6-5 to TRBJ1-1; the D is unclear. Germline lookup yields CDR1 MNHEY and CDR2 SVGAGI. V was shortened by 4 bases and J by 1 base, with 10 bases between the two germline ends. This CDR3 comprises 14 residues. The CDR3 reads CASSFHGSNTEAFF. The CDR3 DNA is TGTGCCAGCAGTTTCCACGGGTCGAACACTGAAGCTTTCTTT.

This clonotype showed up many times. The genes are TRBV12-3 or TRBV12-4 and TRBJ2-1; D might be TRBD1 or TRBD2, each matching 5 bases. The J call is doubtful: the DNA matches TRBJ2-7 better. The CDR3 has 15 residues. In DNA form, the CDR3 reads TGTGCCAGCAGCCCCTCGGGGCCATTTAACTACGAGCAGTACTTC. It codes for CASSPSGPFNYEQYF.

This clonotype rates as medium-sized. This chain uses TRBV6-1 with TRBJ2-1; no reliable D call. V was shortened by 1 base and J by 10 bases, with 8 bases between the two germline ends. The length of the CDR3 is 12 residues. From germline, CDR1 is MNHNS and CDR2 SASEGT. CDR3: CASSEVSYEQFF. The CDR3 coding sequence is TGTGCCAGCAGTGAAGTGTCCTACGAGCAGTTCTTC.

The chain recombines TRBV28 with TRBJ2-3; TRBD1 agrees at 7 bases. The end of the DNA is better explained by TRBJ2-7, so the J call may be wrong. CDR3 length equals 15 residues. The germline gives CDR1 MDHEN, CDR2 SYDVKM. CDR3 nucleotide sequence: TGTGCCAGCAGTTTTCTGGGACAGAGCCACAATGAGCAGTACTTC. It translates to CASSFLGQSHNEQYF.

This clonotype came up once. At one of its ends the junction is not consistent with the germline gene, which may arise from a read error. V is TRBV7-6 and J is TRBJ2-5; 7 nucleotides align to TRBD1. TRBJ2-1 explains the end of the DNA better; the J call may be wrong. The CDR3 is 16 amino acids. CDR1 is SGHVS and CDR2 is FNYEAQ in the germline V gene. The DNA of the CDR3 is TGTGCTAGCAGCTCGCTTACAGGGGCGATAGGCAATGAGCAGTTCTTC. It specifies CASSSLTGAIGNEQFF.

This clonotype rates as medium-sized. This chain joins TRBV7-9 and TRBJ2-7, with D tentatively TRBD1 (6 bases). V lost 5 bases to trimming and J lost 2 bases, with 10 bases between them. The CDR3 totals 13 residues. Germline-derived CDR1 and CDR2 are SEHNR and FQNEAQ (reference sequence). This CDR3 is CASSETGAYEQYF. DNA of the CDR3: TGTGCCAGCAGCGAGACAGGAGCCTACGAGCAGTACTTC.

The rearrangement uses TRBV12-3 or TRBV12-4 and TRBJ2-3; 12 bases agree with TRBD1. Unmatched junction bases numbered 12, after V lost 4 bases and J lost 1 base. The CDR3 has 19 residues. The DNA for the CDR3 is TGTGCCAGCAGTTCCACCGGGACAGGGGGCTTGGGGGGCACAGATACGCAGTATTTT. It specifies CASSSTGTGGLGGTDTQYF.